A selection of T cell receptor beta chains follows, all from one sample in a study of beta chain features in type 1 diabetes. TCRdb's copy holds only in-frame clones and misses some; the assay was immunoSEQ multiplex PCR. The data show approximately 17,000 clones, over 45% seen once. The sample was stem cell memory CD4+ T cells from blood. These receptors all stem from a woman aged 18-29 years in good health. CDR3s include the opening cysteine and the closing phenylalanine or tryptophan. Each record gives: V gene, clone size, J gene, D gene, CDR3 protein, CDR3 DNA. A D gene is named only where the DNA matches it firmly. Clone size is stated in some rows and not others, as once, few, many or a class when expanded.

TRBV28	-	TRBJ1-6	-	CASSLSLGRGNSPLHF	TGTGCCAGCAGTTTATCTCTCGGCAGGGGAAATTCACCCCTCCACTTT
TRBV5-5	once	TRBJ2-7	TRBD2	CASSPRHTSGVSYEQYF	TGTGCCAGCAGCCCCCGGCACACTAGCGGGGTCTCCTACGAGCAGTACTTC
TRBV30	-	TRBJ2-1	TRBD1	CAWRGNRGFIQFF	TGTGCCTGGAGGGGGAACAGGGGGTTCATACAGTTCTTC
TRBV5-1	-	TRBJ2-5	-	CASSVDGGMTKETQYF	TGCGCCAGCAGCGTCGACGGGGGTATGACGAAAGAGACCCAGTACTTC
TRBV6-1	few	TRBJ2-7	TRBD2	CASRERTGGAYEQYF	TGTGCCAGCAGAGAACGAACGGGAGGAGCCTACGAGCAGTACTTC
TRBV7-2	-	TRBJ1-2	-	CASSLGTATFYGYTF	TGTGCCAGCAGCTTAGGGACAGCGACTTTCTATGGCTACACCTTC
TRBV6-1	-	TRBJ1-1	-	CASSEGSRGRIWNTEAFF	TGTGCCAGCAGTGAAGGGTCCAGGGGCCGAATTTGGAACACTGAAGCTTTCTTT
TRBV19	few	TRBJ2-2	TRBD1	CASRTGGNTGELFF	TGTGCCTCCCGGACAGGGGGGAATACCGGGGAGCTGTTTTTT
TRBV9	-	TRBJ2-7	TRBD2	CASSVGGTSVEQYF	TGTGCCAGCAGCGTAGGTGGGACTAGCGTCGAGCAGTACTTC
TRBV2	-	TRBJ2-7	TRBD2	CASSVSGLAGLEQYF	TGTGCCAGCAGTGTATCGGGACTAGCGGGACTCGAGCAGTACTTC
TRBV6-6	-	TRBJ1-2	TRBD1	CASSPPGTGSSGGYTF	TGTGCCAGCAGTCCCCCCGGGACAGGGAGTTCGGGTGGCTACACCTTC
TRBV9	few	TRBJ2-3	-	CASSKIAATDTQYF	TGTGCCAGCAGCAAGATAGCGGCCACAGATACGCAGTATTTT
TRBV19	few	TRBJ2-7	-	CASSLRTPTEQYF	TGTGCCAGTTCGTTGCGGACTCCTACCGAGCAGTACTTC
TRBV5-1	-	TRBJ1-6	-	CASSAGQSPGNSPLHF	TGCGCCAGCAGCGCCGGACAATCCCCGGGCAATTCACCCCTCCACTTT
TRBV12-5	-	TRBJ2-2	-	CASGLVPSGLWNTGELFF	TGTGCTAGTGGTTTGGTACCATCAGGACTCTGGAACACCGGGGAGCTGTTTTTT
TRBV10-3	few	TRBJ2-7	-	CAISESNMGGGEQYF	TGTGCCATCAGTGAGTCAAATATGGGAGGCGGGGAGCAGTACTTC
TRBV19	few	TRBJ2-1	-	CASSLSPGRDEQFF	TGTGCCAGTAGTCTCTCCCCCGGTCGCGATGAGCAGTTCTTC
TRBV14	few	TRBJ1-1	TRBD1	CASSPRQGSNTEAFF	TGTGCCAGCAGCCCACGACAGGGATCTAACACTGAAGCTTTCTTT
TRBV12-5	-	TRBJ2-3	TRBD2	CASGFYGRGLAGGPGADTQYF	TGTGCTAGTGGTTTCTATGGTAGGGGACTAGCGGGAGGGCCTGGTGCAGATACGCAGTATTTT
TRBV28	-	TRBJ2-3	-	CASSPPADTQYF	TGTGCCAGCAGCCCCCCCGCGGATACGCAGTATTTT
TRBV5-5	-	TRBJ1-2	-	CASSLKPDGVWNYGYTF	TGTGCCAGCAGCTTGAAACCGGACGGGGTATGGAACTATGGCTACACCTTC
TRBV30	few	TRBJ2-3	TRBD1	CAWSIRTGGLDTQYF	TGTGCCTGGAGCATTCGTACAGGGGGCCTGGATACGCAGTATTTT
TRBV30	-	TRBJ2-1	TRBD2	CAWSGTSGGGYNEQFF	TGTGCCTGGAGTGGGACTAGCGGGGGGGGATACAATGAGCAGTTCTTC
TRBV30	-	TRBJ1-5	-	CAWSALASNQPQHF	TGTGCCTGGAGTGCCCTGGCTAGCAATCAGCCCCAGCATTTT
TRBV12-5	few	TRBJ2-5	TRBD1	CASGLVLGQREQETQYF	TGTGCTAGTGGTTTGGTACTGGGACAGAGGGAGCAAGAGACCCAGTACTTC
TRBV9	-	TRBJ2-3	TRBD2	CASSVALAVGTDTQYF	TGTGCCAGCAGCGTAGCCCTAGCGGTGGGCACAGATACGCAGTATTTT
TRBV10-1	-	TRBJ2-1	-	CASRDEWTAVSYNEQFF	TGCGCCAGCAGAGACGAATGGACAGCCGTCTCCTACAATGAGCAGTTCTTC
TRBV30	-	TRBJ1-2	TRBD1	CAWSVLRDRDRSNYGYTF	TGTGCCTGGAGTGTACTCCGAGACAGGGATCGGTCTAACTATGGCTACACCTTC
TRBV25-1	-	TRBJ1-6	-	CASSEWRDSPLHF	TGTGCCAGCAGTGAATGGCGGGATTCACCCCTCCACTTT
TRBV10-3	-	TRBJ2-7	TRBD2	CAISVRRESDEQYF	TGTGCCATCAGTGTGCGGCGGGAGTCTGACGAGCAGTACTTC
TRBV9	-	TRBJ1-1	-	CASSGPGGLGTEAFF	TGTGCCAGCAGCGGACCCGGGGGGCTGGGCACTGAAGCTTTCTTT
TRBV11-2	-	TRBJ2-1	-	CASSPPWDSPTSSYNEQFF	TGTGCCAGCAGCCCCCCCTGGGACTCCCCTACCAGCTCCTACAATGAGCAGTTCTTC
TRBV6-5	-	TRBJ2-4	TRBD2	CASSYTLSGSQNIQYF	TGTGCCAGCAGTTACACCCTTAGCGGGAGTCAAAACATTCAGTACTTC
TRBV2	-	TRBJ2-2	-	CASTLEAGNTGELFF	TGTGCCAGCACTCTTGAAGCGGGTAACACCGGGGAGCTGTTTTTT
TRBV7-9	-	TRBJ1-5	-	CASSLARDANQPQHF	TGTGCCAGCAGCTTAGCGCGGGATGCTAATCAGCCCCAGCATTTT
TRBV5-6	once	TRBJ2-7	TRBD1	CASSDGQVTYEQYF	TGTGCCAGCAGCGATGGACAGGTGACCTACGAGCAGTACTTC
TRBV19	few	TRBJ1-5	TRBD1	CASSISPRDRVHQPQHF	TGTGCCAGTAGTATAAGTCCCCGCGACAGGGTTCATCAGCCCCAGCATTTT
TRBV6-5	-	TRBJ1-6	TRBD1	CASSPLDRGNSPLHF	TGTGCCAGCAGTCCCCTCGACAGGGGGAATTCACCCCTCCACTTT
TRBV4-1	few	TRBJ2-1	TRBD2	CASSQPLAGEQFF	TGCGCCAGCAGCCAGCCACTAGCGGGGGAGCAGTTCTTC
TRBV5-1	-	TRBJ2-3	-	CASSSYTSRSADTQYF	TGCGCCAGCAGCTCTTACACTAGTAGGAGCGCAGATACGCAGTATTTT
TRBV5-1	-	TRBJ2-7	-	CASSYGTNIGKAYEQYF	TGCGCCAGCAGTTACGGGACAAATATAGGGAAGGCCTACGAGCAGTACTTC
TRBV5-1	few	TRBJ2-1	TRBD2	CASSPTGLAGGDEQFF	TGCGCCAGCAGCCCGACTGGACTAGCGGGGGGCGATGAGCAGTTCTTC
TRBV6-5	-	TRBJ2-5	TRBD1	CASRRDREQETQYF	TGTGCCAGCAGACGCGACAGGGAGCAAGAGACCCAGTACTTC
TRBV5-1	few	TRBJ2-1	TRBD2	CASSLGLAGHYNEQFF	TGCGCCAGCAGCTTGGGACTAGCGGGGCATTACAATGAGCAGTTCTTC
TRBV5-4	few	TRBJ2-5	-	CASSTPTESQETQYF	TGTGCCAGCAGCACGCCGACAGAGAGCCAAGAGACCCAGTACTTC
TRBV28	-	TRBJ2-1	-	CASSLRLSVGAEQFF	TGTGCCAGCAGTTTACGGTTGTCCGTGGGAGCTGAGCAGTTCTTC
TRBV5-1	-	TRBJ2-1	-	CASSLRTVNEQFF	TGCGCCAGCAGCCTACGGACAGTCAATGAGCAGTTCTTC
TRBV11-3	-	TRBJ2-6	-	CASSSGFGANVLTF	TGTGCCAGCAGCTCCGGGTTTGGGGCCAACGTCCTGACTTTC
TRBV7-7	few	TRBJ2-5	-	CASSLGGLETQYF	TGTGCCAGCAGCTTAGGAGGTCTGGAGACCCAGTACTTC
TRBV6-5	-	TRBJ2-3	TRBD1	CASSTQGATDTQYF	TGTGCCAGCTCCACACAGGGGGCGACAGATACGCAGTATTTT
TRBV27	-	TRBJ2-7	-	CASSLLSRSYYEQYF	TGTGCCAGCAGTTTATTAAGTAGGAGTTACTACGAGCAGTACTTC
TRBV5-4	-	TRBJ1-2	-	CASSLDATDNYGYTF	TGTGCCAGCAGCTTGGATGCCACAGATAACTATGGCTACACCTTC
TRBV7-2	-	TRBJ1-1	-	CASSFTGSYNTEAFF	TGTGCCAGCAGCTTTACAGGATCCTATAACACTGAAGCTTTCTTT
TRBV5-6	few	TRBJ2-2	TRBD1	CASSSYRGPNTGELFF	TGTGCCAGCAGCTCGTACAGGGGGCCGAACACCGGGGAGCTGTTTTTT
TRBV10-2	once	TRBJ2-7	-	CASSDARGPYEQYF	TGCGCCAGCAGTGATGCGCGGGGCCCCTACGAGCAGTACTTC
TRBV6-5	-	TRBJ1-1	-	CASSKGHLTFF	TGTGCCAGCAGTAAAGGACACTTAACTTTCTTT
TRBV5-1	-	TRBJ2-1	-	CASSPDGFSYNEQFF	TGCGCCAGCAGCCCCGACGGGTTCTCCTACAATGAGCAGTTCTTC
TRBV6-1	-	TRBJ2-7	-	CASRTNYEQYF	TGTGCCAGCCGGACTAACTACGAGCAGTACTTC
TRBV7-2	few	TRBJ2-3	-	CASSLIEGGRLDF	TGTGCCAGCAGCCTGATTGAAGGAGGGAGGTTGGATTTT